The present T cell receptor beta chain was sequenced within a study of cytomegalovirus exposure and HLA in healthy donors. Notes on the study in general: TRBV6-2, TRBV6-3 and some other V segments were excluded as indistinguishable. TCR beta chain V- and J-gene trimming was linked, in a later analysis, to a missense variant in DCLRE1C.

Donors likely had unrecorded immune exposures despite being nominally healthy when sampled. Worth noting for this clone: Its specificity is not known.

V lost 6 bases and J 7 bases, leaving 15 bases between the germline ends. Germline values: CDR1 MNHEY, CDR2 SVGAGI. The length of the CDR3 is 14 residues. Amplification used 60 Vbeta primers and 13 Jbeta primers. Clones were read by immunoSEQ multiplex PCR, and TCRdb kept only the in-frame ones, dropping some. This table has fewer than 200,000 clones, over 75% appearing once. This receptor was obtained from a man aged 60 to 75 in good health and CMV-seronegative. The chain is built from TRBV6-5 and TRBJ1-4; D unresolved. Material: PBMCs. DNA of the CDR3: TGTGCCAGCAGACTAGGTCTGGGCGGTGAAAAACTGTTTTTT. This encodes CASRLGLGGEKLFF.